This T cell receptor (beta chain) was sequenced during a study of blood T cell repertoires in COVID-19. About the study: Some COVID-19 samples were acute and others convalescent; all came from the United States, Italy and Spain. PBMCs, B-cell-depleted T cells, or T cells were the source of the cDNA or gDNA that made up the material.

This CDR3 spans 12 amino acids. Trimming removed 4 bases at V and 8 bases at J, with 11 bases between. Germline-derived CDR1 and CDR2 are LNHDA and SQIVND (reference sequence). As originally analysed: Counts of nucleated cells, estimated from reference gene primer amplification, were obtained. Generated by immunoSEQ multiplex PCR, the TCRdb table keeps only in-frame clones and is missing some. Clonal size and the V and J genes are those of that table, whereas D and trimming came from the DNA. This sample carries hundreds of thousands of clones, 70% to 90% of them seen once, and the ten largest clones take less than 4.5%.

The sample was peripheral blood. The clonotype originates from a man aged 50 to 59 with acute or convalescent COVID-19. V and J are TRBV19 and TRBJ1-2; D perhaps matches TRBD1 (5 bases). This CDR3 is CASSTGWRGYTF. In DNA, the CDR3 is TGTGCCAGTAGTACAGGGTGGCGAGGCTACACCTTC.